Each of the 30 T cell receptor beta chains below was sequenced from the same sample in a study of cytomegalovirus exposure and HLA in healthy donors. Data came from immunoSEQ multiplex PCR; TCRdb stores just in-frame clones and leaves some out. This repertoire shows 200,000 or so clones, roughly 83% found once; its top ten account for roughly 5.5%. Sample: PBMCs. These receptors originate from a woman between 18 and 30 years old in good health and CMV-seronegative.

The chain is built from TRBV2 and TRBJ2-1, with 11 bases lining up with TRBD2. Germline CDR1 SNHLY, CDR2 FYNNEI. The CDR3 extends over 14 amino acids. V shed 6 bases, J shed 9 bases, and the junction held 7 bases outside the gene matches. CDR3 protein: CASRLLAGAAEQFF. CDR3 bases: TGTGCCAGCAGACTACTAGCGGGAGCAGCTGAGCAGTTCTTC.

A single count supports this clone. One end of the junction fails to match germline, which may point to a read error. This chain connects TRBV29-1 to TRBJ2-7; no clear D gene. Germline V gene lookup returns CDR1 SQVTM and CDR2 ANQGSEA. This CDR3 has 11 residues. For the CDR3, the DNA is TGCAGCGTTGAAGATCTGGTGGGCAGTCACTTC. This sequence encodes CSVEDLVGSHF.

The CDR3 reads CASRIGQGVYGYTF. CDR3 bases: TGTGCCAGCAGGATAGGACAGGGGGTCTATGGCTACACCTTC. This chain links TRBV2 with TRBJ1-2; TRBD1 agrees at 10 bases. The germline V gene encodes CDR1 SNHLY and CDR2 FYNNEI. CDR3 length: 14 amino acids. Trimming cost V 6 bases and J 4 bases; bases outside gene matches: 5.

The chain has TRBV6-1 and TRBJ1-4, with D perhaps TRBD1 (5 bases). The germline CDR1 and CDR2 sequences are MNHNS and SASEGT. This CDR3 is 15 amino acids long. V was trimmed by 8 bases and J by 3 bases, leaving 16 bases between them. This CDR3 reads CASRLQGFSNEKLFF. In DNA form, the CDR3 reads TGTGCCAGCCGACTTCAGGGTTTTTCTAATGAAAAACTGTTTTTT.

V gene TRBV19 combines with J gene TRBJ1-2; D may be TRBD1 (5 bases). CDR3 size: 15 residues. Germline V gene sequence: CDR1 LNHDA, CDR2 SQIVND (reference sequence). V was pared by 3 bases and J by 5 bases, with 16 bases between. This CDR3 reads CASSIVGTPGYGYTF. Written as DNA, the CDR3 is TGTGCCAGTAGTATTGTCGGCACTCCAGGGTATGGCTACACCTTC.

The rearrangement links TRBV7-9 to TRBJ1-5; 8 bases are shared with TRBD1. This CDR3 comprises 15 residues. Trimming cost V 0 bases and J 4 bases; bases outside gene matches: 2. In germline, CDR1 is SEHNR, CDR2 FQNEAQ (reference sequence). DNA of the CDR3: TGTGCCAGCAGCTTAGCGACAGGGGTTAATCAGCCCCAGCATTTT. Amino acids: CASSLATGVNQPQHF.

V is TRBV29-1 and J is TRBJ2-2; D is unresolved. Trimming shortened V by 6 bases and J by 7 bases, and 9 bases separated the two germline ends. CDR1 is SQVTM, CDR2 ANQGSEA, per germline. There are 11 residues in the CDR3. The CDR3: CSVAVGGELFF. The DNA of the CDR3 is TGCAGCGTAGCAGTAGGCGGGGAGCTGTTTTTT.

The chain uses TRBV6-5 and TRBJ2-7; weak D call: TRBD2 (7 bases). Looked up from germline, CDR1 is MNHEY and CDR2 is SVGAGI. The CDR3 has 15 residues. V lost 6 bases and J lost 8, with 23 bases in between. The chain's CDR3 is CASSPDRGLADKQYF. CDR3 nucleotides: TGTGCCAGCAGCCCTGACCGGGGGCTAGCGGACAAGCAGTACTTC.

DNA for the CDR3: TGTGCCAGCAGCCCAGGACTAGCGGGGGGGCGTTTTTCAGATGAGCAGTTCTTC. Protein product: CASSPGLAGGRFSDEQFF. V gene TRBV7-6 combines with J gene TRBJ2-1; 15 bases line up with TRBD2. The CDR3 consists of 18 residues. Germline V gene sequence: CDR1 SGHVS, CDR2 FNYEAQ. V lost 5 bases, J lost 8 bases, and 13 bases stayed unmatched. Drawing the rest from reference TRBV7-6 and TRBJ2-1, the complete variable domain is GAGVSQSPRYKVTKRGQDVALRCDPISGHVSLYWYRQALGQGPEFLTYFNYEAQQDKSGLPNDRFSAERPEGSISTLTIQRTEQRDSAMYRCASSPGLAGGRFSDEQFFGPGTRLTVL.

V gene TRBV10-3 combines with J gene TRBJ2-5; 15 bases map to TRBD2. Trimming cost V 10 bases and J 5 bases; bases outside gene matches: 8. This CDR3 has 15 residues. Germline-derived CDR1 and CDR2 are ENHRY and SYGVKD. The CDR3 loop reads CATSPGTSGGETQYF. In DNA form, the CDR3 reads TGTGCCACCTCCCCCGGGACTAGCGGGGGGGAGACCCAGTACTTC.

The chain joins TRBV27 to TRBJ2-5, with 10 bases aligning to TRBD2. This CDR3 contains 15 residues. The trim removed 5 bases at V and 4 bases at J, leaving 7 bases unmatched. Germline V gene lookup returns CDR1 MNHEY and CDR2 SMNVEV (reference sequence). CDR3 nucleotide sequence: TGTGCCAGCAGTGCCACGCTAGCGGGAGTAGAGACCCAGTACTTC. The encoded protein is CASSATLAGVETQYF.

The chain has TRBV6-5 and TRBJ2-7, with 8 positions matching TRBD1. J was trimmed by 5 bases and V by 5 bases; bases with no gene match: 8. The length of the CDR3 is 14 residues. Germline V gene sequence: CDR1 MNHEY, CDR2 SVGAGI. This chain's CDR3 is CASSTPTGANEQYF. CDR3 nucleotides: TGTGCCAGCAGTACCCCGACAGGGGCGAACGAGCAGTACTTC.

This clone was seen only a few times. J is TRBJ1-1 and V is TRBV9; D is perhaps TRBD1 (5 bases). This CDR3 contains 14 residues. V was cut by 2 bases and J by 2 bases, with 10 bases left in between. Per germline, CDR1 SGDLS and CDR2 YYNGEE. DNA of the CDR3: TGTGCCAGCAGCGTGGATCAGGGAAACACTGAAGCTTTCTTT. It encodes CASSVDQGNTEAFF.

The chain has TRBV10-3 and TRBJ1-1; D unclear. CDR3 length: 14 residues. Germline V CDR1 and CDR2: ENHRY, SYGVKD. Trimming shortened V by 3 bases and J by 11 bases, and 19 bases separated the two germline ends. Here the CDR3 reads CAISDGGRASGAFF. The CDR3 nucleotides are TGTGCCATCAGTGATGGAGGGAGAGCTAGTGGGGCTTTCTTT.

The chain links TRBV30 to TRBJ2-7; TRBD2 is a possible D gene (5 bases). The CDR3 is made up of 13 amino acids. Germline CDR1 and CDR2: GTSNPN and SVGIG (reference sequence). Trimming shortened V by 3 bases and J by 7 bases, and 16 bases separated the two germline ends. The CDR3 region has the DNA TGTGCCTGGAGGAGGGCGGTGAGAAGAGAGCAGTACTTC. Amino acids: CAWRRAVRREQYF.

The rearrangement uses TRBV4-2 and TRBJ2-2, with 7 nucleotides matching TRBD2. This CDR3 is built from 18 residues. Germline V CDR1 and CDR2: LGHNA, YNFKEQ. Trimming at V came to 0 bases and at J to 1 base, leaving 8 bases not matched to a gene. CDR3 sequence: CASSQDLTAGVNTGELFF. The CDR3 DNA reads as TGTGCCAGCAGCCAAGACCTGACGGCGGGGGTGAACACCGGGGAGCTGTTTTTT.

This clone came up once. The rearrangement links TRBV5-1 to TRBJ1-1; no clear D. This CDR3 contains 15 residues. The germline V and J ends were trimmed by 0 bases and 1 base, with 10 bases remaining between them. Germline CDR1 and CDR2: SGHRS and YFSETQ. CDR3 DNA: TGCGCCAGCAGCTTGGCCGGGCAGCCGAACACTGAAGCTTTCTTT. It yields the protein CASSLAGQPNTEAFF.

This chain links TRBV6-5 with TRBJ1-3; a possible D gene is TRBD1 (6 bases). CDR1 and CDR2 (germline): MNHEY, SVGAGI. Trimming removed 5 bases from V and 3 bases from J, with 8 bases in between. This CDR3 has 13 amino acids. CDR3 DNA: TGTGCCAGCAGTAGGACAGTTGGAAACACCATATATTTT. Protein sequence: CASSRTVGNTIYF.

This clone appeared a few times. The rearrangement joins TRBV7-6 to TRBJ2-2; D possibly corresponds to TRBD1 (5 bases). The germline gives CDR1 SGHVS, CDR2 FNYEAQ. The CDR3 spans 15 residues. Trimming cost V 2 bases and J 4 bases, with 11 bases left between them. DNA for the CDR3: TGTGCCAGCAGCTTATCCGCGACAGTCACCGGGGAGCTGTTTTTT. It translates to CASSLSATVTGELFF.

The chain recombines TRBV6-5 with TRBJ2-5; the D is unclear. This CDR3 has 13 residues. Trimming took off 4 bases at V and 2 bases at J, with 8 bases between the two ends. Germline values: CDR1 MNHEY, CDR2 SVGAGI. CDR3 sequence (DNA): TGTGCCAGCAGTTCGACGGTACAAGAGACCCAGTACTTC. Translated, it gives CASSSTVQETQYF.

This clone was counted a few times. This CDR3 reads CASSREVYGYTF. The CDR3 DNA follows: TGTGCCAGCAGCCGGGAAGTCTATGGCTACACCTTC. The chain joins TRBV7-9 to TRBJ1-2; no clear D gene. The V end lost 5 bases, the J end lost 4 bases, and 8 bases lay between the germline ends. From germline, CDR1 is SEHNR and CDR2 FQNEAQ (reference sequence). This CDR3 comprises 12 residues.

V and J are TRBV30 and TRBJ2-1; 9 bases agree with TRBD2. The V gene end was trimmed by 4 bases and the J gene end by 5 bases; junction bases not matched to a gene: 9. CDR1 is GTSNPN and CDR2 is SVGIG in the germline V gene (reference sequence). The CDR3 has 15 residues. The CDR3 sequence: CAWTEGLAIHNEQFF. CDR3 DNA: TGTGCCTGGACAGAGGGACTAGCTATCCACAATGAGCAGTTCTTC.

V gene TRBV6-5 combines with J gene TRBJ1-4; 11 positions match TRBD1. There are 14 residues in the CDR3. V lost 6 bases to trimming and J lost 7 bases; unmatched junction nucleotides: 4. CDR1 MNHEY and CDR2 SVGAGI come from the germline V gene. CDR3 protein: CASRGQGDREKLFF. The DNA of the CDR3 is TGTGCCAGCAGGGGACAGGGGGATCGTGAAAAACTGTTTTTT.

The chain's CDR3 is CASRGDSTNEKLFF. The CDR3, as DNA: TGCGCCAGCAGGGGGGATTCAACTAATGAAAAACTGTTTTTT. The genes are TRBV5-1 and TRBJ1-4; D possibly corresponds to TRBD1 (5 bases). There are 14 residues in the CDR3. Germline loops: CDR1 SGHRS, CDR2 YFSETQ. Trimming shortened V by 5 bases and J by 0 bases, and 8 bases separated the two germline ends.

The rearrangement joins TRBV6-6 to TRBJ1-1, with D possibly being TRBD1 (6 bases). CDR3 length: 14 amino acids. From germline, CDR1 is MNHNY and CDR2 SVGAGI (reference sequence). V was clipped by 6 bases and J by 4 bases, with 15 bases between them. CDR3 protein: CASRSRQAATEAFF. The CDR3 DNA reads as TGTGCCAGCAGAAGCCGACAGGCGGCCACTGAAGCTTTCTTT.

The CDR3 DNA is TGTGCCAGCAGGGTCCGGATACTGAACACTGAAGCTTTCTTT. It encodes CASRVRILNTEAFF. The chain couples TRBV2 to TRBJ1-1; D uncertain. The CDR3 totals 14 residues. Germline assignment: CDR1 SNHLY and CDR2 FYNNEI. Trimming stripped 6 bases from V and 0 bases from J, with 11 bases between.

The chain links TRBV6-4 to TRBJ2-1, with TRBD2 identical over 14 bases. The germline V gene encodes CDR1 MRHNA and CDR2 SNTAGT. This CDR3 has 18 amino acids. J gave up 8 bases and V 5 bases, and 14 bases lay outside the gene matches. This CDR3 is CASSPSRLAGGPTDEQFF. The CDR3 bases are TGTGCCAGCAGTCCCTCTAGACTAGCGGGAGGGCCCACGGATGAGCAGTTCTTC.

The chain recombines TRBV7-2 with TRBJ1-5; D gene ambiguous. The CDR3 has 14 amino acids. Germline V gene data show CDR1 as SGHTA and CDR2 as FQGNSA. Deletions cut 1 base from V and 0 bases from J, with 4 bases between. The CDR3 sequence: CASSLDYSNQPQHF. The CDR3 bases are TGTGCCAGCAGCTTAGATTATAGCAATCAGCCCCAGCATTTT.

The chain carries TRBV18 and TRBJ2-7; 9 bases match TRBD1. Germline V CDR1 and CDR2: KGHSH, LQKENI. The V and J ends lost 2 bases and 2 bases, in that order; junction bases with no gene match: 7. The length of the CDR3 is 16 residues. The CDR3 region has the DNA TGTGCCAGCTCACCAGCTGGCGGGACAGGGCCCTACGAGCAGTACTTC. Protein sequence: CASSPAGGTGPYEQYF.

The V gene is TRBV15, the J gene TRBJ1-2; D is uncertain. Looked up from germline, CDR1 is LNHNV and CDR2 is YYDKDF (reference sequence). CDR3 length: 12 amino acids. The V end was cut by 1 base, the J end by 4 bases, with 4 bases between. The CDR3 is CATSRATYGYTF. CDR3 DNA: TGTGCCACCAGCAGAGCGACCTATGGCTACACCTTC.